The T cell receptor (beta chain) under discussion was sequenced for a study of cytomegalovirus exposure and HLA in healthy donors. The CDR3 is 11 amino acids. V lost 4 bases and J lost 14, with 13 bases in between. Germline V gene sequence: CDR1 SGHTS, CDR2 YDEGEE. PCR employed 60 Vbeta and 13 Jbeta primers. Assay: immunoSEQ multiplex PCR; the TCRdb copy retains only in-frame clones and omits some. This table holds around 160,000 clones, around four fifths found once. Study results and limitations: The study designated 150 to 200 TCR beta chains cytomegalovirus-associated. Whilst most TCR sequences proved rare, a subset of public TCRs occurred across many donors.

About this clone itself: As yet, its antigen is unknown.

The sample was PBMCs. The TCR originated in a man in his fifties in good health and CMV-seropositive. J is TRBJ1-5 and V is TRBV5-8; D remains unclear. The CDR3 nucleotides read TGTGCCAGCAGCGCAACCGGGAAAGAGCATTTT. Its protein product is CASSATGKEHF.